The clone carrying this T cell receptor (beta chain) is a singleton in its sample. This specimen belongs to a study of blood T cell repertoires in COVID-19. This CDR3 spans 16 amino acids. Germline V gene sequence: CDR1 SNHLY, CDR2 FYNNEI. The V gene end was trimmed by 4 bases and the J gene end by 0 bases; junction bases not matched to a gene: 6. As handled by the study authors: Amplification of reference gene primers provided the estimated nucleated cell counts. Sequencing was performed with immunoSEQ multiplex PCR; in TCRdb, only in-frame clones are kept and a portion is missing. V, J and clone size derive from that table, while D and trimming were established from the DNA sequence. The sample yields fewer than 450,000 clones, 90% seen once. Everyone who took part was roughly 18 to 95 years old, and they came from 20 to 25 US areas.

The chain couples TRBV2 to TRBJ1-3; 7 bases fit TRBD1. The sequence came from a man aged 18 to 29 who had recovered from COVID-19. The sequencing sample was made of PBMCs or T cells enriched from blood (not recorded which). CDR3 sequence: CASSAEGASSGNTIYF. The CDR3 region has the DNA TGTGCCAGCAGTGCAGAGGGGGCCTCCTCTGGAAACACCATATATTTT.